These 5 T cell receptor beta chains came from one sample sequenced in a study of shared clonotypes between healthy human individuals. Sequenced by immunoSEQ multiplex PCR; TCRdb stores in-frame clones only, minus some. This table holds about 870,000 clones, almost 95% found once. Naive CD8 cells, CD45RO-negative and positively selected for CCR7, excluded terminally differentiated effector memory CD45RA+ cells. The specimen was naive CD8+ T cells sorted from blood. These receptors originate from a man aged 25-40 years in good health.

This chain joins TRBV6-5 and TRBJ2-3; 8 positions match TRBD2. The germline V gene has CDR1 MNHEY and CDR2 SVGAGI. V shed 4 bases and J 6 bases; nucleotides not matched to a gene: 3. There are 13 residues in the CDR3. Here the CDR3 DNA reads TGTGCCAGCAGTTTGACTAGCGCTGATACGCAGTATTTT. Translated, it gives CASSLTSADTQYF.

The V and J genes are TRBV15 and TRBJ1-1; 9 positions match TRBD1. The germline gives CDR1 LNHNV, CDR2 YYDKDF (reference sequence). V dropped 5 bases and J dropped 1; count of bases not matched to a gene: 8. The CDR3 is 16 residues long. The CDR3 loop is CATSARDRASNTEAFF. The CDR3 DNA is TGTGCCACCAGCGCTCGGGACAGGGCATCGAACACTGAAGCTTTCTTT.

The chain is built from TRBV29-1 and TRBJ2-2, with 13 bases identical to TRBD2. CDR3 length: 19 residues. With V trimmed by 3 bases and J by 2 bases, 12 bases remained unmatched. The germline CDR1 and CDR2 sequences are SQVTM and ANQGSEA. CDR3 loop: CSVDSGALAGGTNTGELFF. The CDR3 DNA is TGCAGCGTTGACTCTGGGGCACTAGCGGGAGGGACCAACACCGGGGAGCTGTTTTTT.

This chain joins TRBV2 and TRBJ2-3, with D possibly matching TRBD2 (6 bases). Germline V CDR1 and CDR2: SNHLY, FYNNEI. V lost 7 bases to trimming and J lost 3 bases, with 20 bases between them. This CDR3 region has 16 residues. The DNA of the CDR3 is TGTGCCAGCACCGAGTGGTCGGGAGTAAATACAGATACGCAGTATTTT. Translation gives CASTEWSGVNTDTQYF.

CDR3 DNA: TGTGCCAGCAGCCAAACTAGCGGGAGGCTCGGGGAGACCCAGTACTTC. Translating it yields CASSQTSGRLGETQYF. The rearrangement joins TRBV4-2 to TRBJ2-5; 12 bases line up with TRBD2. The V gene's germline CDR1 is LGHNA and CDR2 YNFKEQ. Trimming cost V 2 bases and J 5 bases; bases outside gene matches: 6. The CDR3 covers 16 residues.